The 14 T cell receptor beta chains below all came from one sample that was sequenced in a study of blood T cell repertoires in COVID-19. Using immunoSEQ multiplex PCR, the repertoire was profiled, and TCRdb retains in-frame clones only, with some absent. Here the sample spans some 150,000 clones, 85% being singletons. The sample taken for sequencing was peripheral blood. These receptors originate from a woman in her forties with active or convalescent COVID-19.

The CDR3 spells CASSLNGDQPQHF. The CDR3 bases are TGCGCCAGCAGCTTGAACGGTGATCAGCCCCAGCATTTT. The chain recombines TRBV5-1 with TRBJ1-5; D not resolved. The CDR3 sequence is 13 residues long. Germline assignment: CDR1 SGHRS and CDR2 YFSETQ. V lost 1 base, J lost 5 bases, and 7 bases lay in between.

The CDR3 loop reads CASSPTTGQGVSYNSPLHF. DNA for the CDR3: TGTGCCAGCTCACCGACTACCGGACAGGGGGTATCCTATAATTCACCCCTCCACTTT. The chain couples TRBV18 to TRBJ1-6, with TRBD1 matching over 10 bases. The CDR3 covers 19 residues. The germline V gene encodes CDR1 KGHSH and CDR2 LQKENI. The V and J ends lost 3 bases and 1 base, in that order; junction bases with no gene match: 9.

The V call is TRBV27, the J call TRBJ1-5, with 7 bases aligning to TRBD1. V dropped 0 bases and J dropped 3; count of bases not matched to a gene: 11. In germline, CDR1 is MNHEY, CDR2 SMNVEV (reference sequence). The CDR3 loop spans 18 amino acids. CDR3 residues: CASSLSGEPGQFNQPQHF. The CDR3 DNA reads TGTGCCAGCAGTTTATCAGGCGAACCGGGACAGTTCAATCAGCCCCAGCATTTT.

The chain links TRBV11-2 to TRBJ2-3; unclear D gene. The CDR3 covers 14 residues. V lost 0 bases, J lost 2 bases, and 6 bases lay in between. The germline CDR1 and CDR2 sequences are SGHAT and FQNNGV. CDR3 nucleotides: TGTGCCAGCAGCTTAGATCTGTACACAGATACGCAGTATTTT. Amino acid sequence: CASSLDLYTDTQYF. Variable domain in full (rest from reference TRBV11-2 and TRBJ2-3): EAGVAQSPRYKIIEKRQSVAFWCNPISGHATLYWYQQILGQGPKLLIQFQNNGVVDDSQLPKDRFSAERLKGVDSTLKIQPAKLEDSAVYLCASSLDLYTDTQYFGPGTRLTVL.

The chain has TRBV6-2 or TRBV6-3 and TRBJ2-3, with 7 bases lining up with TRBD1. Per the germline V gene, CDR1 is MNHEY and CDR2 is SVGEGT. V lost 5 bases to trimming and J lost 3 bases; unmatched junction nucleotides: 11. The CDR3 sequence is 16 residues long. The DNA for the CDR3 is TGTGCCAGCAGTGGGGGACAGCTAGCCCCTACAGATACGCAGTATTTT. Protein product: CASSGGQLAPTDTQYF.

The CDR3, as DNA: TGTGCCAGCAGCTATACACAGCAGGGTTCAGGTGGCTACACCTTC. Residues: CASSYTQQGSGGYTF. The V call is TRBV6-5, the J call TRBJ1-2, with a tentative D call TRBD1 (5 bases). V lost 6 bases to trimming and J lost 7 bases, with 21 bases between them. The CDR3 is 15 amino acids. Germline V lookup: CDR1 MNHEY, CDR2 SVGAGI.

This clone turned up a few times. This sequence joins TRBV7-9 and TRBJ1-3, with no clear D. V lost 2 bases to trimming and J lost 8 bases, with 4 bases between them. This CDR3 contains 11 residues. Germline CDR1 reads SEHNR; CDR2 reads FQNEAQ (reference sequence). DNA for the CDR3: TGTGCCAGCAGCTTATATGACACCATATATTTT. Translated, it gives CASSLYDTIYF.

This chain joins TRBV9 and TRBJ1-2; D uncertain. The germline V gene encodes CDR1 SGDLS and CDR2 YYNGEE. V lost 2 bases and J lost 2, with 7 bases in between. CDR3 length: 13 amino acids. CDR3: CASSVYLNYGYTF. The CDR3 DNA reads as TGTGCCAGCAGCGTGTACCTAAACTATGGCTACACCTTC.

The chain combines TRBV6-1 with TRBJ2-7, with D maybe TRBD2 (6 bases). This CDR3 contains 16 residues. V was shortened by 4 bases and J by 2 bases, with 18 bases between the two germline ends. Germline V CDR1 and CDR2: MNHNS, SASEGT. CDR3 region: CASSAWFERATYEQYF. The CDR3 nucleotides read TGTGCCAGCAGTGCCTGGTTCGAGCGGGCAACCTACGAGCAGTACTTC.

The gene calls are TRBV4-1 and TRBJ1-4; weak D call: TRBD1 (6 bases). With 1 base removed from V and 2 bases from J, the gap between germline ends came to 11 bases. The CDR3 spans 16 residues. In germline, CDR1 is MGHRA, CDR2 YSYEKL. CDR3 DNA sequence: TGCGCCAGCAGCCAAGGCGGGGGGCGGACTAATGAAAAACTGTTTTTT. Amino acids: CASSQGGGRTNEKLFF.

The CDR3 nucleotides are TGTGCCAGCAGCAGGACAGGGACCTTCACCCAGTACTTC. It is translated as CASSRTGTFTQYF. The gene calls are TRBV7-6 and TRBJ2-5; 8 nucleotides match TRBD1. Trimming at V came to 5 bases and at J to 8 bases, leaving 7 bases not matched to a gene. The CDR3 runs 13 residues. Per germline, CDR1 SGHVS and CDR2 FNYEAQ.

The chain links TRBV6-5 to TRBJ2-2; TRBD1 matches 9 bases. The V segment lost 9 bases and the J segment 6 bases; nucleotides outside the gene matches: 11. The CDR3 contains 15 residues. Germline V gives CDR1 MNHEY, CDR2 SVGAGI. DNA of the CDR3: TGTGCCAGTTCCCGACCGGGACAGGGTCCCGGGGAGCTGTTTTTT. Its protein is CASSRPGQGPGELFF.

The J gene is TRBJ1-1, the V gene TRBV28; 7 positions match TRBD1. The CDR3 has 14 residues. V dropped 5 bases and J dropped 1; count of bases not matched to a gene: 4. Per the germline V gene, CDR1 is MDHEN and CDR2 is SYDVKM. CDR3 sequence (DNA): TGTGCCAGCAGTAAGGGGGCTGCGAACACTGAAGCTTTCTTT. Translation: CASSKGAANTEAFF.

The rearrangement uses TRBV11-2 and TRBJ2-7; D not certain. The V end lost 5 bases, the J end lost 0 bases, and 14 bases lay between the germline ends. This CDR3 spans 15 amino acids. CDR1 is SGHAT and CDR2 is FQNNGV in the germline V gene. CDR3 nucleotides: TGTGCCAGCAGCCTAGGGTCCACGAGCTCCTACGAGCAGTACTTC. Residues: CASSLGSTSSYEQYF.